This TCR beta chain was sequenced for a study of cytomegalovirus exposure and HLA in healthy donors. Broader study findings: A classifier reportedly called cytomegalovirus status with high sensitivity and specificity. CMV serostatus was the only recorded immune exposure for donors. What a later analysis showed was that several of the most significant clusters appeared linked to common viral pathogens.

Comments on this clone: As yet, its antigen is unknown.

V lost 4 bases and J 7 bases, leaving 15 bases between the germline ends. The length of the CDR3 is 15 residues. Per the germline V gene, CDR1 is SGDLS and CDR2 is YYNGEE. PCR used 60 Vbeta primers and 13 Jbeta primers. Sequenced by immunoSEQ multiplex PCR; TCRdb stores in-frame clones only, minus some. Of 90,000 to 130,000 clones detected, around 85% appear once; the ten largest clones hold 1.5% to 2%. The rearrangement uses TRBV9 and TRBJ1-6, with TRBD1 as a possible D gene (6 bases). The material sequenced was PBMCs. This clonotype was sampled from a man aged 35 to 55 in good health and CMV-seronegative. The CDR3 is CASSPTGTTNSPLHF. CDR3 sequence (DNA): TGTGCCAGCAGCCCCACCGGGACAACAAATTCACCCCTCCACTTT. Supplemented by reference TRBV9 and TRBJ1-6, the full variable domain reads DSGVTQTPKHLITATGQRVTLRCSPRSGDLSVYWYQQSLDQGLQFLIQYYNGEERAKGNILERFSAQQFPDLHSELNLSSLELGDSALYFCASSPTGTTNSPLHFGNGTRLTVT.